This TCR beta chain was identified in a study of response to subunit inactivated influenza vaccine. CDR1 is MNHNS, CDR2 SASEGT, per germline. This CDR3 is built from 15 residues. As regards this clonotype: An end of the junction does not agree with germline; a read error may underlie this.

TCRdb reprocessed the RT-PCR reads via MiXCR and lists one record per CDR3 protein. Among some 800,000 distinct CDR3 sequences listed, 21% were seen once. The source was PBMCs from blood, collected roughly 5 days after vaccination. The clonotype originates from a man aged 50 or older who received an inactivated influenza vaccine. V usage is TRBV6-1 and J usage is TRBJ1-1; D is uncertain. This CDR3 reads CASIEEDPATGKAFF. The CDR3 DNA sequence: TGTGCCAGCATTGAAGAGGACCCCGCCACCGGGAAAGCTTTCTTT.